This TCR beta chain stems from a study of T cells after yellow fever vaccination. Whole-study results and caveats: Re-detected after boosting: most primary clones, about 96% of CD4 and 80% to 90% of CD8.

This clonotype was picked up a small number of times. The antigen is undetermined. The CDR3 loop spans 13 amino acids. Trimming removed 6 bases at V and 7 bases at J, with 10 bases between. Germline V gives CDR1 MNHNS, CDR2 SASEGT. TCRdb called the 5' RACE reads again in MiXCR, with one record for every CDR3 protein. The data show 500,000 to 650,000 distinct CDR3 sequences, with less than 15% seen just once and over 12% held by the top ten. The gene calls are TRBV6-1 and TRBJ1-6, with unresolved D. The receptor was isolated from a man younger than 45 who received the YFV17D yellow fever vaccine. This material consisted of PBMCs, taken on the day of the yellow fever booster vaccination. This CDR3 is CASRRQQNSPLHF. CDR3 coding DNA: TGTGCCAGCAGGCGGCAGCAGAATTCACCCCTCCACTTT.